These T cell receptor beta chains were read from a single sample in a study of CD8 T cells in Susac syndrome. TCRdb re-derived calls from the immunoSEQ multiplex PCR reads in MiXCR, one entry per CDR3 protein. The repertoire holds some 200,000 distinct CDR3 sequences, with around 95% as singletons. Material for sequencing was CD4+ T cells from PBMCs. These receptors were obtained from a human donor with Susac syndrome. Both conserved end residues are part of each CDR3. The D gene is left open where the match is weak. Size is stated for part of the rows, as once, few or many counts, or as a class when the clone is expanded.

clone size: NA
V gene: TRBV6-5
D gene: NA
J gene: TRBJ1-1
CDR3 DNA: TGTGCCAGCAGTTACAGTGTGATGAACACTGAAGCTTTCTTT
CDR3 protein: CASSYSVMNTEAFF

clone size: NA
V gene: TRBV4-2
D gene: NA
J gene: TRBJ2-2
CDR3 DNA: TGTGCCAGCAGCCAAGACCGGGGTGTCGGGGAGCTGTTTTTT
CDR3 protein: CASSQDRGVGELFF

clone size: once
V gene: TRBV19
D gene: NA
J gene: TRBJ1-4
CDR3 DNA: TGTGCCAGTAGTCCTTTCGTCGGAGAAAAACTGTTTTTT
CDR3 protein: CASSPFVGEKLFF

clone size: once
V gene: TRBV30
D gene: TRBD1
J gene: TRBJ1-2
CDR3 DNA: TGTGCCGGGAGACAGGGAATGGGCTACACCTTC
CDR3 protein: CAGRQGMGYTF

clone size: NA
V gene: TRBV5-4
D gene: NA
J gene: TRBJ1-2
CDR3 DNA: TGTGCCAGCAGCTCCCCGCCGAATCCAACCTATGGCTACACCTTC
CDR3 protein: CASSSPPNPTYGYTF

clone size: NA
V gene: TRBV29-1
D gene: NA
J gene: TRBJ1-2
CDR3 DNA: TGCAGCGTTGTGGATTGGTCGGATTATAACTATGGCTACACCTTC
CDR3 protein: CSVVDWSDYNYGYTF

clone size: NA
V gene: TRBV3-1
D gene: NA
J gene: TRBJ2-1
CDR3 DNA: TGTGCCAGCAGCCTCCAGACGGGGCCGCCCTACAATGAGCAGTTCTTC
CDR3 protein: CASSLQTGPPYNEQFF

clone size: NA
V gene: TRBV7-9
D gene: NA
J gene: TRBJ2-3
CDR3 DNA: TGTGCCAGCAGCTTTCAGCGGCCTCGCACAGATACGCAGTATTTT
CDR3 protein: CASSFQRPRTDTQYF

clone size: NA
V gene: TRBV10-3
D gene: TRBD1
J gene: TRBJ1-1
CDR3 DNA: TGTGCCATCAGACAGGGGATGAACACTGAAGCTTTCTTT
CDR3 protein: CAIRQGMNTEAFF

clone size: NA
V gene: TRBV4-2
D gene: NA
J gene: TRBJ1-6
CDR3 DNA: TGTGCCAGCAGCCAATCACCTGTGAGCTCCTATAATTCACCCCTCCACTTT
CDR3 protein: CASSQSPVSSYNSPLHF

clone size: NA
V gene: TRBV24-1
D gene: TRBD2
J gene: TRBJ2-5
CDR3 DNA: TGTGCCACCAGTGACTCCGGGACTACCCAAGAGACCCAGTACTTC
CDR3 protein: CATSDSGTTQETQYF

clone size: NA
V gene: TRBV2
D gene: NA
J gene: TRBJ1-6
CDR3 DNA: TGTGCCAGCAGTCAGGGTCGCCTTTTGGGCAATTCACCCCTCCACTTT
CDR3 protein: CASSQGRLLGNSPLHF

clone size: NA
V gene: TRBV4-1
D gene: NA
J gene: TRBJ1-3
CDR3 DNA: TGCGCCAGCAGCCCCCTCCCTGGGGGCTCCCGCTCTGGAAACACCATATATTTT
CDR3 protein: CASSPLPGGSRSGNTIYF

clone size: NA
V gene: TRBV19
D gene: NA
J gene: TRBJ2-3
CDR3 DNA: TGTGCCAGTAGTATGCCCCCCGGGAGCGGGCACAACACAGATACGCAGTATTTT
CDR3 protein: CASSMPPGSGHNTDTQYF

clone size: NA
V gene: TRBV11-2
D gene: TRBD1
J gene: TRBJ1-1
CDR3 DNA: TGTGCCAGCAGCGCGGACAGGGCGACTGAAGCTTTCTTT
CDR3 protein: CASSADRATEAFF

clone size: NA
V gene: TRBV19
D gene: TRBD2
J gene: TRBJ2-3
CDR3 DNA: TGTGCCAGTAGTATGCGGGGGGGCCAAGGCACAGATACGCAGTATTTT
CDR3 protein: CASSMRGGQGTDTQYF

clone size: NA
V gene: TRBV18
D gene: TRBD1
J gene: TRBJ1-1
CDR3 DNA: TGTGCCAGCTCGGGACAGGCGAACACTGAAGCTTTCTTT
CDR3 protein: CASSGQANTEAFF

clone size: NA
V gene: TRBV5-4
D gene: NA
J gene: TRBJ2-5
CDR3 DNA: TGTGCCAGCAGTACCCGGCAGGGAAAAGGAGAGACCCAGTACTTC
CDR3 protein: CASSTRQGKGETQYF

clone size: NA
V gene: TRBV4-3
D gene: NA
J gene: TRBJ2-1
CDR3 DNA: TGCGCCAGCAGCCTCAGGTTGGGAAACAATGAGCAGTTCTTC
CDR3 protein: CASSLRLGNNEQFF

clone size: NA
V gene: TRBV7-2
D gene: TRBD1
J gene: TRBJ1-5
CDR3 DNA: TGTGCCACCCAGGTGACAGGGGGAATTGGCAATCAGCCCCAGCATTTT
CDR3 protein: CATQVTGGIGNQPQHF

clone size: NA
V gene: TRBV20-1
D gene: NA
J gene: TRBJ2-7
CDR3 DNA: TGCAGTGCTAGAGTGGGCAAGAGTTTCTCCTACGAGCAGTACTTC
CDR3 protein: CSARVGKSFSYEQYF

clone size: NA
V gene: TRBV7-9
D gene: NA
J gene: TRBJ2-2
CDR3 DNA: TGTGCCAGCAGCTTAGGAGAGGGTAGCAGCACGTTTTTT
CDR3 protein: CASSLGEGSSTFF

clone size: NA
V gene: TRBV6-5
D gene: NA
J gene: TRBJ2-4
CDR3 DNA: TGTGCCAGCAGTTCCCTCCAGCTGGGGACCAAAAACATTCAGTACTTC
CDR3 protein: CASSSLQLGTKNIQYF